What follows describes a single T cell receptor (beta chain). Sequencing used immunoSEQ multiplex PCR; TCRdb keeps in-frame clones, though not all of them. The sample holds 150,000 to 200,000 clones, over 50% seen once. Germline V gene lookup returns CDR1 SEHNR and CDR2 FQNEAQ (reference sequence). The CDR3 loop spans 18 amino acids. V shed 5 bases, J shed 0 bases, and the junction held 8 bases outside the gene matches. The record originates from a study of shared clonotypes between healthy human individuals. The sequencing input was memory CD4+ T cells sorted from blood. The subset here: CD45RA-negative fraction. The gene calls are TRBV7-9 and TRBJ2-1, with 12 nucleotides matching TRBD2. The origin of this receptor is a man aged 25-40 years in good health. The chain's CDR3 is CASSPQTSGSYSYNEQFF. Here the CDR3 DNA reads TGTGCCAGCAGCCCTCAGACTAGCGGGAGTTACTCCTACAATGAGCAGTTCTTC. Full variable domain (missing parts from reference TRBV7-9 and TRBJ2-1): DTGVSQNPRHKITKRGQNVTFRCDPISEHNRLYWYRQTLGQGPEFLTYFQNEAQLEKSRLLSDRFSAERPKGSFSTLEIQRTEQGDSAMYLCASSPQTSGSYSYNEQFFGPGTRLTVL.